Presented here are 22 T cell receptor beta chains from one specimen sequenced in a study of breast tumors, draining lymph nodes, adjacent tissues. Via MiXCR, TCRdb re-called the multiplex PCR reads, giving one row per CDR3 protein. Of approximately 190,000 distinct CDR3 sequences in the sample, around 33% were seen once. Samples came from axillary lymph nodes draining the breast cancer. The sequencing input was axillary lymph node tissue. Source of these receptors: a female donor with breast cancer. Some clones in this sample may be carry-over from other donors' samples.

This clonotype was seen many times. The chain joins TRBV20-1 to TRBJ2-3; 7 bases are shared with TRBD2. The CDR3 runs to 16 residues. V shed 0 bases and J 1 base; nucleotides not matched to a gene: 7. From germline, CDR1 is DFQATT and CDR2 SNEGSKA (reference sequence). The DNA of the CDR3 is TGCAGTGCTAGAGATCCCCAGCGGGGAGGCACAGATACGCAGTATTTT. Translating gives CSARDPQRGGTDTQYF.

The chain employs TRBV20-1 and TRBJ1-1, with D unclear. CDR1 is DFQATT, CDR2 SNEGSKA, per germline (reference sequence). The CDR3 runs 12 residues. V lost 0 bases and J 7 bases, leaving 9 bases between the germline ends. CDR3 DNA: TGCAGTGCTAGAGAGGGTAACCTTGAAGCTTTCTTT. Its translation is CSAREGNLEAFF.

This clonotype was counted many times. This sequence joins TRBV5-5 and TRBJ1-3; the D is unclear. The CDR3 sequence is 16 residues long. From germline, CDR1 is SGHKS and CDR2 YYEKEE (reference sequence). V was trimmed by 4 bases and J by 2 bases, leaving 16 bases between them. The CDR3 region is CASSPHPGLTGNTIYF. CDR3 coding DNA: TGTGCCAGCAGCCCCCACCCTGGACTCACTGGAAACACCATATATTTT.

This clonotype was seen repeatedly, ten times or more. This chain joins TRBV11-2 and TRBJ2-2, with D unresolved. Germline CDR1 reads SGHAT; CDR2 reads FQNNGV. V was shortened by 5 bases and J by 4 bases, with 8 bases between the two germline ends. The CDR3 consists of 13 residues. DNA of the CDR3: TGTGCCAGCAGCCCTCCTACCACCGGGGAGCTGTTTTTT. Translated: CASSPPTTGELFF.

The chain couples TRBV5-1 to TRBJ2-1; D tentatively fits TRBD1 or TRBD2 (6 bases each). The CDR3 runs 15 residues. Trimming shortened V by 4 bases and J by 10 bases, and 21 bases separated the two germline ends. CDR1 and CDR2 (germline): SGHRS, YFSETQ. The CDR3 DNA sequence: TGCGCCAGCAGCCCCGAGGAGAGGGGGGACTCAGAGCAGTTCTTC. Encoded protein: CASSPEERGDSEQFF. The whole variable domain, filled in from reference TRBV5-1 and TRBJ2-1, reads KAGVTQTPRYLIKTRGQQVTLSCSPISGHRSVSWYQQTPGQGLQFLFEYFSETQRNKGNFPGRFSGRQFSNSRSEMNVSTLELGDSALYLCASSPEERGDSEQFFGPGTRLTVL.

This chain uses TRBV7-8 with TRBJ1-4, with D maybe TRBD1 (6 bases). CDR1 and CDR2 from the germline V gene are SGHVS and FQNEAQ. This CDR3 contains 15 residues. V lost 1 base and J lost 8, with 14 bases in between. The CDR3 spells CASSLEGQNREKLFF. The CDR3 region has the DNA TGTGCCAGCAGCTTAGAAGGACAGAATAGGGAAAAACTGTTTTTT. The whole variable domain, filled in from reference TRBV7-8 and TRBJ1-4, reads GAGVSQSPRYKVAKRGQDVALRCDPISGHVSLFWYQQALGQGPEFLTYFQNEAQLDKSGLPSDRFFAERPEGSVSTLKIQRTQQEDSAVYLCASSLEGQNREKLFFGSGTQLSVL.

The V call is TRBV11-2, the J call TRBJ2-1; TRBD2 aligns across 11 bases. After removal of 5 bases from V and 8 bases from J, the junction contained 11 bases not matched to a gene. CDR3 size: 16 residues. Germline lookup yields CDR1 SGHAT and CDR2 FQNNGV. CDR3: CASSLLLAGGLDEQFF. CDR3 in DNA: TGTGCCAGCAGCCTTCTCCTAGCGGGGGGCCTCGATGAGCAGTTCTTC.

This clonotype was seen many times. The rearrangement links TRBV7-2 to TRBJ2-7; 7 nucleotides line up with TRBD2. The CDR3 contains 17 residues. Germline CDR1 SGHTA, CDR2 FQGNSA. The ends lost 1 base at V and 5 bases at J; junction bases unmatched: 14. CDR3 sequence reads: CASSLESGLAGVNEQYF. DNA for the CDR3: TGTGCCAGCAGCTTAGAGTCTGGTCTGGCGGGAGTGAACGAGCAGTACTTC.

V is TRBV20-1 and J is TRBJ1-6, with unresolved D. The CDR3 covers 14 residues. Germline CDR1 and CDR2: DFQATT and SNEGSKA (reference sequence). The V end was cut by 6 bases, the J end by 5 bases, with 14 bases between. The CDR3 DNA sequence: TGCAGTGCAAGGAAGACACCCAATAATTCACCCCTCCACTTT. Protein: CSARKTPNNSPLHF.

This clonotype showed up many times. This rearrangement joins TRBV5-4 to TRBJ1-2; 8 bases line up with TRBD1. V gave up 1 base and J gave up 8 bases; unmatched junction bases: 7. Per the germline V gene, CDR1 is SGHNT and CDR2 is YYREEE (reference sequence). This CDR3 comprises 14 residues. CDR3 residues: CASSLQGALGGYTF. The CDR3 coding sequence is TGTGCCAGCAGCTTGCAGGGGGCTCTAGGGGGCTACACCTTC.

The chain employs TRBV14 and TRBJ2-1; 8 bases are a match to TRBD2. The ends lost 8 bases at V and 1 base at J; junction bases unmatched: 13. Germline V CDR1 and CDR2: SGHDN, FVKESK. The CDR3 runs to 17 residues. This chain's CDR3 is CASSATGLAPSYNEQFF. The CDR3 DNA reads TGTGCCAGCTCAGCAACCGGACTAGCCCCTTCCTACAATGAGCAGTTCTTC.

Details on this clonotype: This sequence may be a read error, since a much larger clone differs from it by one base. The chain links TRBV20-1 to TRBJ2-7; D gene uncertain. CDR3 length: 11 residues. The V and J ends lost 5 bases and 7 bases respectively, with 12 bases between them. Germline-derived CDR1 and CDR2 are DFQATT and SNEGSKA (reference sequence). CDR3 region: CSAPWGWEQYF. CDR3 coding DNA: TGCAGTGCTCCATGGGGTTGGGAGCAGTACTTC.

Points on this clonotype: This may stem from a read error, because a much larger clone lies one nucleotide away. The chain carries TRBV24-1 and TRBJ2-2; 10 positions match TRBD1. The germline V gene encodes CDR1 KGHDR and CDR2 SFDVKD. The CDR3 is 18 residues long. CDR3 amino acids: CAASDPKTGTGVTGELFF. CDR3 coding DNA: TGTGCCGCCAGTGATCCTAAAACCGGGACAGGGGTCACCGGGGAGCTGTTTTTT.

On this clonotype itself: Being one base from a much bigger clone, this may be a read error. The chain recombines TRBV20-1 with TRBJ2-1; no reliable D call. CDR1 is DFQATT and CDR2 is SNEGSKA in the germline V gene (reference sequence). The CDR3 contains 12 residues. CDR3 bases: TGCAGTGCTCAGAGAGGCGCCAATGAGCCGTTCTTC. Translation gives CSAQRGANEPFF.

Ten or more counts support this clonotype. V and J are TRBV24-1 and TRBJ2-1, with D possibly being TRBD2 (6 bases). The CDR3 is 16 residues long. Germline CDR1 is KGHDR and CDR2 is SFDVKD. V was trimmed by 5 bases and J by 3 bases, leaving 16 bases between them. This CDR3 is CATSAALAGSYNEQFF. The CDR3 region has the DNA TGTGCCACCAGTGCCGCCTTGGCGGGAAGCTACAATGAGCAGTTCTTC.

This clonotype occurred many times. The V and J genes are TRBV6-6 and TRBJ2-7; TRBD2 aligns across 8 bases. J gave up 0 bases and V 5 bases, and 9 bases lay outside the gene matches. CDR1 is MNHNY, CDR2 SVGAGI, per germline (reference sequence). This CDR3 has 16 amino acids. CDR3 in DNA: TGTGCCAGCAGTACTACTCGGGGGGGGACCTCCTACGAGCAGTACTTC. This codes for CASSTTRGGTSYEQYF.

This clonotype appeared many times. The chain recombines TRBV7-6 with TRBJ2-7; 11 bases map to TRBD1. CDR3 size: 15 residues. The ends lost 5 bases at V and 3 bases at J; junction bases unmatched: 6. Germline CDR1 is SGHVS and CDR2 is FNYEAQ. Here the CDR3 reads CASSQGGQGGYEQYF. The CDR3 DNA is TGTGCCAGCAGCCAGGGGGGACAGGGGGGCTACGAGCAGTACTTC.

Regarding this clonotype: No conserved phenylalanine or tryptophan is present at the end of the CDR3, so a read error is the likely explanation. The chain has TRBV7-8 and TRBJ1-2, with 7 nucleotides matching TRBD1. V dropped 3 bases and J dropped 6; count of bases not matched to a gene: 7. This CDR3 is built from 14 residues. Germline V CDR1 and CDR2: SGHVS, FQNEAQ. CDR3 sequence: CASSLVGQFDGYTH. The CDR3 bases are TGTGCCAGCAGCTTGGTGGGACAGTTCGATGGCTACACCCAC.

This sequence joins TRBV7-8 and TRBJ2-2; 8 nucleotides line up with TRBD1. V trimming: 1 base; J trimming: 0 bases; junction bases outside the gene matches: 7. The V gene's germline CDR1 is SGHVS and CDR2 FQNEAQ. The CDR3 runs 18 residues. The DNA of the CDR3 is TGTGCCAGCAGCTTAGGACAGGGGAGGATATCGAACACCGGGGAGCTGTTTTTT. The encoded protein is CASSLGQGRISNTGELFF.

As for this clonotype: A read error may explain this, as a much larger clone is one base away. The rearrangement uses TRBV6-6 and TRBJ2-1; 9 positions match TRBD2. Per germline, CDR1 MNHNY and CDR2 SVGAGI (reference sequence). V was clipped by 5 bases and J by 11 bases; unmatched bases: 16. The CDR3 sequence is 16 residues long. In DNA form, the CDR3 reads TGTGCCAGCAGTCCGAGAGCGGGGGGCGCATGGAATAAGCAGTTCTTC. Translated, it gives CASSPRAGGAWNKQFF.

This clonotype was detected many times. V is TRBV6-5 and J is TRBJ1-2; TRBD1 might be the D (5 bases). V dropped 2 bases and J dropped 8 bases, with 9 bases sitting between them. The CDR3 totals 12 residues. Germline V lookup: CDR1 MNHEY, CDR2 SVGAGI. The CDR3: CASSYAGWGYTF. The CDR3 nucleotides are TGTGCCAGCAGTTACGCAGGGTGGGGCTACACCTTC.

The sample holds many counts of this clonotype. The rearrangement joins TRBV15 to TRBJ2-1; 7 bases match TRBD1. The CDR3 spans 15 residues. The germline gives CDR1 LNHNV, CDR2 YYDKDF (reference sequence). With 3 bases clipped from V and 4 bases from J, the junction kept 6 bases outside the gene matches. CDR3 loop: CATSRPRDRYNEQFF. The CDR3 DNA is TGTGCCACCAGCAGGCCCAGGGACAGATACAATGAGCAGTTCTTC.